A selection of T cell receptor beta chains follows, all from one sample in a study of blood T cell repertoires in COVID-19. Generated by immunoSEQ multiplex PCR, the TCRdb table keeps only in-frame clones and is missing some. The repertoire has about 85,000 clones, roughly 85% of them found once; the top ten carry 5.4%. The sequencing sample was made of peripheral blood. The source is a man aged 55 to 70 with acute or convalescent COVID-19. CDR3s include the opening cysteine and the closing phenylalanine or tryptophan. The D gene is left open where the match is weak. Some rows mark clone size as missing; the rest say once, few, many or name a class of expanded clone.

j_gene,abundance,d_gene,len,v_gene,CDR3aa,CDR3nt
TRBJ2-3,-,-,17,TRBV18,CASSPRSPAGHTDTQYF,TGTGCCAGCTCACCCCGCTCCCCCGCGGGCCACACAGATACGCAGTATTTT
TRBJ2-3,-,TRBD1,14,TRBV2,CAIAGQVSTDTQYF,TGTGCCATCGCGGGACAGGTCAGCACAGATACGCAGTATTTT
TRBJ2-3,-,TRBD2,18,TRBV7-2,CASSLGEASGGLTDTQYF,TGTGCCAGCAGCTTAGGGGAGGCTAGCGGGGGCCTCACAGATACGCAGTATTTT
TRBJ1-5,-,TRBD1,17,TRBV30,CAARRTGGPYSNQPQHF,TGTGCCGCTAGACGGACAGGGGGCCCCTATAGCAATCAGCCCCAGCATTTT
TRBJ1-1,few,TRBD1,14,TRBV27,CASNRQGPNTEAFF,TGTGCCAGCAATCGACAGGGGCCGAACACTGAAGCTTTCTTT
TRBJ2-7,-,TRBD2,13,TRBV11-3,CASSRGGQNEQYF,TGTGCCAGCAGCCGGGGGGGCCAGAACGAGCAGTACTTC
TRBJ2-7,few,TRBD2,13,TRBV30,CAWRAPGGYEQYF,TGTGCCTGGAGGGCGCCGGGGGGCTACGAGCAGTACTTC
TRBJ2-7,-,-,15,TRBV7-2,CASSLSGGGSYEQYF,TGTGCCAGCAGCTTGTCGGGGGGCGGGTCCTACGAGCAGTACTTC
TRBJ2-7,-,TRBD1,12,TRBV12-3/TRBV12-4,CASSEGANEQYF,TGTGCCAGCAGTGAGGGGGCGAACGAGCAGTACTTC
TRBJ1-5,-,-,13,TRBV7-2,CASSEVGNQPQHF,TGTGCCAGCTCCGAGGTAGGCAATCAGCCCCAGCATTTT
TRBJ2-1,-,-,11,TRBV19,CASNRGGEQFF,TGTGCCAGTAACAGGGGGGGTGAGCAGTTCTTC
TRBJ2-3,-,TRBD2,19,TRBV6-2/TRBV6-3,CASSYAGLLSRRITDTQYF,TGTGCCAGCAGTTACGCGGGACTACTTAGCCGGCGGATCACAGATACGCAGTATTTT
TRBJ1-3,once,-,12,TRBV12-5,CASGLDENTIYF,TGTGCTAGTGGTTTGGATGAGAACACCATATATTTT
TRBJ2-1,-,TRBD2,15,TRBV9,CASSPRTSGGNEQFF,TGTGCCAGCAGCCCTCGGACTAGCGGGGGGAATGAGCAGTTCTTC
TRBJ1-5,-,-,18,TRBV6-2/TRBV6-3,CASSLARRTGISNQPQHF,TGTGCCAGCAGTCTCGCCCGACGAACAGGGATTAGCAATCAGCCCCAGCATTTT
TRBJ1-1,-,TRBD1,15,TRBV28,CASSPPGRGDTEAFF,TGTGCCAGCAGTCCCCCGGGCAGGGGGGACACTGAAGCTTTCTTT
TRBJ2-2,-,TRBD1,14,TRBV6-6,CASREGQGTGELFF,TGTGCCAGCAGGGAAGGACAGGGAACCGGGGAGCTGTTTTTT
TRBJ2-1,-,-,13,TRBV5-1,CASSAGQNNEQFF,TGCGCCAGCAGCGCGGGACAGAACAATGAGCAGTTCTTC
TRBJ1-2,-,-,12,TRBV3-1/TRBV3-2,CASSQRTGGYTF,TGTGCCAGCAGCCAACGGACTGGTGGCTACACCTTC
TRBJ2-2,-,-,14,TRBV10-3,CAIAAEVNTGELFF,TGTGCCATCGCGGCGGAGGTAAACACCGGGGAGCTGTTTTTT
TRBJ1-4,-,-,12,TRBV6-5,CATGTSGEKLFF,TGTGCCACCGGGACAAGCGGTGAAAAACTGTTTTTT
TRBJ2-7,-,-,14,TRBV6-2/TRBV6-3,CASSYPGYSYEQYF,TGTGCCAGCAGTTACCCGGGGTACTCCTACGAGCAGTACTTC